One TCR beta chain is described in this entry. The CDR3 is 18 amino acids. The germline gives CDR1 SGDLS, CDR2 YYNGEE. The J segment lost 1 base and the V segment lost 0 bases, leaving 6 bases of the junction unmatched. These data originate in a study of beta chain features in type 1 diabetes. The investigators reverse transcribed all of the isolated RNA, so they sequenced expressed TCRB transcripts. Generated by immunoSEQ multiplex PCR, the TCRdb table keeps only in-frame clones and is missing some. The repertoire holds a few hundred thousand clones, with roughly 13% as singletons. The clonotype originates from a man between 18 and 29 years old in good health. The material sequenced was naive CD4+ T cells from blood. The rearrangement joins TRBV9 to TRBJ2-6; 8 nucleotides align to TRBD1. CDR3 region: CASSVVGQGTSGANVLTF. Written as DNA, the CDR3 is TGTGCCAGCAGCGTAGTAGGACAGGGCACGTCTGGGGCCAACGTCCTGACTTTC.